The clone carrying this T cell receptor beta chain was recorded only once. From germline, CDR1 is SGHDT and CDR2 YYEEEE. The CDR3 has 16 amino acids. V lost 1 base to trimming and J lost 8 bases; unmatched junction nucleotides: 8. The data derive from a study of cytomegalovirus exposure and HLA in healthy donors. It was with 60 Vbeta and 13 Jbeta primers that the PCR ran. As handled by the study authors: In a later analysis, of around 85 million unique beta chains, around 11 million appeared in at least two donors. Some clones are missing from TCRdb's copy, which holds only in-frame ones; the method was immunoSEQ multiplex PCR. Clone size and the V and J calls come from that table; the DNA yielded D and trimming. The sample carries some 120,000 clones, roughly 79% recorded once.

This chain joins TRBV5-6 and TRBJ1-6; 8 nucleotides agree with TRBD1. This TCR came from a woman between 18 and 29 years old in good health and CMV-seronegative. Material: PBMCs. The CDR3 DNA reads as TGTGCCAGCAGCTTGATGGCCCAGGGGGCGTATTCACCCCTCCACTTT. Its protein product is CASSLMAQGAYSPLHF.